The rows below give T cell receptor beta chains drawn from one sample of a study of T-cell reconstitution after alpha-beta-depleted transplantation in children. TCRdb ran MiXCR on the PCR reads and lists one entry per CDR3 protein. The data hold 45,000 to 50,000 distinct CDR3 sequences, with approximately 52% observed a single time. Here the sequenced sample was peripheral blood, taken before TCRalphabeta/CD19-depleted stem cell transplant. Receptors originate from a boy younger than two with SCID, due to receive a stem cell transplant. Both conserved end residues are part of each CDR3. D genes are given only for firm matches. A clone size is listed for some rows: how often the clone was seen (once, few, many), or a class if it is expanded.

TRBV29-1,TRBJ2-7,.,.,CSVEEAREQYF,TGCAGCGTTGAAGAGGCACGTGAGCAGTACTTC
TRBV15,TRBJ1-2,.,.,CATSREWGRNYGYTF,TGTGCCACCAGCAGAGAATGGGGGCGGAACTATGGCTACACCTTC
TRBV7-3,TRBJ2-1,few,TRBD2,CASSLRASGGSYNEQFF,TGTGCCAGCAGCTTGAGGGCTAGCGGGGGATCCTACAATGAGCAGTTCTTC
TRBV5-1,TRBJ2-1,.,.,CASSLAEGTHNEQFF,TGCGCCAGCAGCTTGGCCGAAGGGACTCACAATGAGCAGTTCTTC
TRBV29-1,TRBJ1-2,.,.,CSVGMNYGYTF,TGCAGCGTTGGGATGAACTATGGCTACACCTTC
TRBV5-1,TRBJ1-2,few,TRBD1,CASSSTGDYGYTF,TGCGCCAGCAGCTCGACAGGGGACTATGGCTACACCTTC
TRBV7-2,TRBJ2-1,.,.,CASTPGVRQFF,TGTGCCAGCACCCCAGGAGTACGGCAGTTCTTC
TRBV5-6,TRBJ2-7,.,TRBD2,CASSSSSSGDYEQYF,TGTGCCAGCAGCTCTAGCTCTAGCGGGGACTACGAGCAGTACTTC
TRBV12-3/TRBV12-4,TRBJ1-2,.,.,CASSLAATSLTYGYTF,TGTGCCAGCAGTTTAGCGGCCACAAGTTTAACCTATGGCTACACCTTC
TRBV28,TRBJ2-2,once,TRBD1,CAMGPRGQQHTGELFF,TGTGCCATGGGCCCACGGGGACAGCAACATACCGGGGAGCTGTTTTTT
TRBV20-1,TRBJ2-2,.,.,CSARERGLDTGELFF,TGCAGTGCTAGAGAGCGCGGGCTCGACACCGGGGAGCTGTTTTTT
TRBV20-1,TRBJ2-2,.,TRBD2,CSARLAGGFAGELFF,TGCAGTGCTAGGCTAGCGGGGGGGTTCGCCGGGGAGCTGTTTTTT
TRBV6-1,TRBJ2-2,.,.,CATLSAGELFF,TGTGCCACCCTGAGCGCCGGGGAGCTGTTTTTT
TRBV5-1,TRBJ1-1,.,TRBD1,CASGDRPSNTEAFF,TGCGCCAGCGGGGACAGGCCCTCGAACACTGAAGCTTTCTTT
TRBV7-2,TRBJ2-2,.,TRBD2,CASSLGLAGGTGELFF,TGTGCCAGCAGCTTAGGGCTAGCGGGGGGGACCGGGGAGCTGTTTTTT
TRBV10-2,TRBJ2-5,.,.,CASSEGSGQETQYF,TGCGCCAGCAGTGAAGGTAGCGGCCAAGAGACCCAGTACTTC
TRBV2,TRBJ2-1,few,.,CASPGGVEWNEQFF,TGTGCCAGCCCCGGCGGTGTGGAGTGGAATGAGCAGTTCTTC
TRBV6-1,TRBJ2-7,.,.,CASSDAYEQYF,TGTGCCAGCAGTGACGCCTACGAGCAGTACTTC
TRBV5-1,TRBJ2-1,.,TRBD2,CASSLGGVAGGPWNEQFF,TGCGCCAGCAGCTTGGGGGGAGTAGCGGGGGGGCCATGGAATGAGCAGTTCTTC
TRBV27,TRBJ2-1,.,.,CASALSYNEQFF,TGTGCCAGCGCCCTCTCCTACAATGAGCAGTTCTTC
TRBV7-9,TRBJ2-3,.,TRBD1,CASSRTGGGADTQYF,TGTGCCAGCAGCCGAACAGGGGGCGGCGCAGATACGCAGTATTTT
TRBV12-3/TRBV12-4,TRBJ1-3,.,TRBD1,CASSRGQAADTIYF,TGTGCCAGCAGCAGGGGACAGGCCGCGGACACCATATATTTT
TRBV4-2,TRBJ1-2,.,.,CASSQPGAQSGYGYTF,TGTGCCAGCAGCCAGCCCGGGGCCCAGAGTGGCTATGGCTACACCTTC
TRBV7-2,TRBJ1-2,.,TRBD1,CASSLAGPGGYGYTF,TGTGCCAGCAGCTTAGCCGGGCCAGGGGGCTATGGCTACACCTTC
TRBV5-6,TRBJ1-2,.,TRBD1,CASSLARDRGYGYTF,TGTGCCAGCAGCTTGGCTCGGGACAGGGGCTATGGCTACACCTTC
TRBV25-1,TRBJ1-2,few,.,CASSESGRHSYGYTF,TGTGCCAGCAGTGAATCGGGCAGACATAGCTATGGCTACACCTTC
TRBV6-5,TRBJ2-1,few,TRBD1,CASSSSGQGGNEQFF,TGTGCCAGCAGTTCTTCCGGACAGGGGGGGAATGAGCAGTTCTTC
TRBV7-9,TRBJ2-4,.,TRBD1,CASSLETGLKNIQYF,TGTGCCAGCAGCTTAGAGACAGGGCTCAAAAACATTCAGTACTTC
TRBV2,TRBJ2-7,many,.,CATCVDKDYEQYF,TGTGCCACCTGTGTCGACAAGGACTACGAGCAGTACTTC
TRBV18,TRBJ2-7,once,TRBD2,CASSPGLAGFHEQYF,TGTGCCAGCTCACCCGGTCTAGCGGGGTTCCACGAGCAGTACTTC
TRBV7-7,TRBJ2-5,.,.,CASSLAGEETLYF,TGTGCCAGCAGCTTAGCGGGGGAAGAGACCCTGTACTTC
TRBV7-8,TRBJ1-5,.,.,CASSSLGVRGVDQPQHF,TGTGCCAGCAGCTCCCTGGGGGTCAGGGGAGTGGATCAGCCCCAGCATTTT
TRBV4-1,TRBJ2-2,.,TRBD1,CASTQTGTVNTGELFF,TGCGCCAGCACCCAGACCGGGACAGTAAACACCGGGGAGCTGTTTTTT
TRBV4-3,TRBJ2-1,few,TRBD2,CASSQDQAGGYNEQFF,TGCGCCAGCAGCCAAGACCAAGCGGGGGGGTACAATGAGCAGTTCTTC
TRBV13,TRBJ2-2,once,.,CASSLAQDAGELFF,TGTGCCAGCAGCTTAGCACAGGACGCCGGGGAGCTGTTTTTT
TRBV4-1,TRBJ2-3,few,TRBD2,CASRHSGGASTDTQYF,TGCGCCAGCAGGCATAGCGGGGGGGCAAGCACAGATACGCAGTATTTT
TRBV6-5,TRBJ2-7,.,.,CASPGAFEQYF,TGTGCCAGCCCCGGCGCCTTCGAGCAGTACTTC
TRBV4-3,TRBJ2-2,.,TRBD2,CASSQRGVNTGELFF,TGCGCCAGCAGCCAGCGGGGGGTTAACACCGGGGAGCTGTTTTTT
TRBV7-9,TRBJ1-4,few,.,CASRSPGGGFTNEKLFF,TGTGCCAGCAGATCCCCGGGAGGAGGGTTCACTAATGAAAAACTGTTTTTT
TRBV28,TRBJ2-7,.,TRBD1,CASSTRDRGIYEQYF,TGTGCCAGCAGTACCCGGGACAGGGGGATTTACGAGCAGTACTTC
TRBV20-1,TRBJ2-7,.,.,CSARAKPLWYEQYF,TGCAGTGCCCGGGCCAAACCCTTGTGGTACGAGCAGTACTTC
TRBV4-2,TRBJ1-2,few,.,CASSQGVERGYTF,TGTGCCAGCAGCCAAGGGGTTGAGAGGGGCTACACCTTC
TRBV6-1,TRBJ1-4,.,.,CASSEAGGEKLFF,TGTGCCAGCAGTGAAGCGGGGGGCGAAAAACTGTTTTTT
TRBV20-1,TRBJ2-1,many,TRBD1,CSVSTGEVEQFF,TGCAGTGTCTCGACAGGGGAGGTTGAGCAGTTCTTC
TRBV10-3,TRBJ2-7,.,TRBD1,CAIRVQGTPSDEQYF,TGTGCCATCAGGGTACAGGGGACCCCCTCGGACGAGCAGTACTTC
TRBV7-8,TRBJ2-7,.,TRBD1,CASSHRTGYEQYF,TGTGCCAGCAGCCATCGGACAGGGTACGAGCAGTACTTC
TRBV7-9,TRBJ2-1,few,TRBD2,CASSPMSGGPGNEQFF,TGTGCCAGCAGCCCGATGTCGGGGGGGCCTGGGAATGAGCAGTTCTTC
TRBV7-9,TRBJ2-1,.,.,CASSPEASRYEQFF,TGTGCCAGCAGCCCCGAGGCTAGTCGGTACGAGCAGTTCTTC
TRBV11-2,TRBJ2-1,.,.,CASSIVRLASSYIEQFF,TGTGCCAGCAGCATCGTGAGGCTCGCGAGCTCCTACATTGAGCAGTTCTTC
TRBV20-1,TRBJ2-5,.,TRBD2,CSARGSGTSGGPQETQYF,TGCAGTGCTAGAGGCTCCGGGACTAGCGGGGGGCCCCAAGAGACCCAGTACTTC
TRBV9,TRBJ1-5,many,.,CASSVGYSNQPQHF,TGTGCCAGCAGCGTAGGGTATAGCAATCAGCCCCAGCATTTT
TRBV7-3,TRBJ2-7,.,.,CASSGRGAIWEQYF,TGTGCCAGCAGCGGCCGGGGGGCCATCTGGGAGCAGTACTTC
TRBV25-1,TRBJ2-2,few,.,CASRHREPNTGELFF,TGTGCCAGCAGGCACAGGGAACCGAACACCGGGGAGCTGTTTTTT
TRBV4-2,TRBJ2-2,few,.,CASSHGEQGAGELFF,TGTGCCAGCAGCCACGGGGAACAGGGTGCCGGGGAGCTGTTTTTT
TRBV7-2,TRBJ2-7,.,.,CASSLAWAGGDEQYF,TGTGCCAGCAGCTTAGCTTGGGCAGGGGGGGACGAGCAGTACTTC
TRBV6-1,TRBJ2-5,few,.,CASSDRNEETQYF,TGTGCCAGCAGTGATCGGAACGAAGAGACCCAGTACTTC
TRBV20-1,TRBJ1-5,once,.,CSAREGYSNQPQHF,TGCAGTGCTAGAGAGGGGTATAGCAATCAGCCCCAGCATTTT
TRBV20-1,TRBJ1-1,.,.,CSASVGDTEAFF,TGCAGTGCCTCGGTCGGGGACACTGAAGCTTTCTTT
TRBV9,TRBJ2-5,.,.,CASSGSETQYF,TGTGCCAGCAGCGGGTCGGAGACCCAGTACTTC
TRBV5-4,TRBJ2-3,once,.,CASSLAVSSSRDTQYF,TGTGCCAGCAGCTTGGCAGTCTCATCATCGCGAGATACGCAGTATTTT